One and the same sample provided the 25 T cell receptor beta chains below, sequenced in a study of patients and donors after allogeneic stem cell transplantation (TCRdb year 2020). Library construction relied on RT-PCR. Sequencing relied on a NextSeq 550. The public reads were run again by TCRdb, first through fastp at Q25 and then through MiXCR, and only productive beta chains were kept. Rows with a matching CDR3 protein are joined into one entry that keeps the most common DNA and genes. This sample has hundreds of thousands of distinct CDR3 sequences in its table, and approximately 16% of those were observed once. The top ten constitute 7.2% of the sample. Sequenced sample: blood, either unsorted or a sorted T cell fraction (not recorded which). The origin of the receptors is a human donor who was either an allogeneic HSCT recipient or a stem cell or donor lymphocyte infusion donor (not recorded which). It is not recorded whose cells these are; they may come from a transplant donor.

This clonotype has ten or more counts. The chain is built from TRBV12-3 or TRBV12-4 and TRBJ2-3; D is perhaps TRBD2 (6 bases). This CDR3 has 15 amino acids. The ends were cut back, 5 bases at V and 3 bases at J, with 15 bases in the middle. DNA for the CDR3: TGTGCCAGCAGTCCCCTCATCGGGAGAACAGATACGCAGTATTTT. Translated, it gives CASSPLIGRTDTQYF.

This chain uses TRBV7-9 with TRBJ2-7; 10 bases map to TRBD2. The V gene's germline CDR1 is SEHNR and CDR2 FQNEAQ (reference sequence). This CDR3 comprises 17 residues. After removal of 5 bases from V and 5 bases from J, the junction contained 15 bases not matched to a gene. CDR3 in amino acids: CASSDSFGSGGGDEQYF. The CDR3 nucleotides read TGTGCCAGCAGCGACTCTTTTGGCAGCGGGGGGGGTGACGAGCAGTACTTC.

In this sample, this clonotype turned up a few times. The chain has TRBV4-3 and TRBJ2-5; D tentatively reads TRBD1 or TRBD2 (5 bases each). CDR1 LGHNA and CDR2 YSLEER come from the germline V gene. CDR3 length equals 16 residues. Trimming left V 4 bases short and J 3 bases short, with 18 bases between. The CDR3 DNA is TGCGCCAGCAGCCTCCGTAAGGGGCTGGGGGAAGAGACCCAGTACTTC. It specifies CASSLRKGLGEETQYF.

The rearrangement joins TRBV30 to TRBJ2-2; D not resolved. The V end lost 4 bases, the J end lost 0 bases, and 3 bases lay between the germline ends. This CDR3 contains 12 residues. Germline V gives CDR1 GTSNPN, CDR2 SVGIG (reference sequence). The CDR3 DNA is TGTGCCTGGAATCCGAACACCGGGGAGCTGTTTTTT. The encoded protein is CAWNPNTGELFF.

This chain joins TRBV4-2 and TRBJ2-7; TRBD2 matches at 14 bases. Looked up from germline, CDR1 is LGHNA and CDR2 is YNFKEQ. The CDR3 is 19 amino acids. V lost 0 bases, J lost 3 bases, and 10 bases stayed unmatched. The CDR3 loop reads CASSQDRAGTSGRIYEQYF. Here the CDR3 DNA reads TGTGCCAGCAGCCAAGATAGGGCGGGGACTAGCGGGAGAATCTACGAGCAGTACTTC.

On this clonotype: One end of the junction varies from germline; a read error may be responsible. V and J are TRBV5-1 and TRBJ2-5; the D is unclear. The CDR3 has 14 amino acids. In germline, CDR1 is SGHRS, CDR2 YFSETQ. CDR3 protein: CASSPDPPRIAPDF. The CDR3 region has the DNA TGCGCCAGCAGCCCGGACCCCCCCCGCATTGCCCCTGACTTC.

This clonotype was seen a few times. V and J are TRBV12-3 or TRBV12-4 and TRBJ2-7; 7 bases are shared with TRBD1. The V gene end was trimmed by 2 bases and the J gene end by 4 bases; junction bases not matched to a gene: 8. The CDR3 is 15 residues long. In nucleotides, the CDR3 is TGTGCCAGCAGTTTAAGGGGCAACAGGGGTTACGAGCAGTACTTC. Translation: CASSLRGNRGYEQYF.

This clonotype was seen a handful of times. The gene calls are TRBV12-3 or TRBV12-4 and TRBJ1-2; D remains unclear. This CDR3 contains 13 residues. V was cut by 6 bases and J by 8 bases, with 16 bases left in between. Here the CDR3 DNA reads TGTGCCAGCAGCCCAAGACTTGAGAGAGGCTACACCTTC. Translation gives CASSPRLERGYTF.

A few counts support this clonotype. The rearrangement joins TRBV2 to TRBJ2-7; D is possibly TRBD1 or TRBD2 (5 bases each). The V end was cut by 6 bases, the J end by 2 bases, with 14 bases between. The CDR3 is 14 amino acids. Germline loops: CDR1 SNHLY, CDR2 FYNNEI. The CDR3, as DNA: TGTGCCAGCAGCGGTTTGAGGGGTCCCTACGAGCAGTACTTC. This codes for CASSGLRGPYEQYF.

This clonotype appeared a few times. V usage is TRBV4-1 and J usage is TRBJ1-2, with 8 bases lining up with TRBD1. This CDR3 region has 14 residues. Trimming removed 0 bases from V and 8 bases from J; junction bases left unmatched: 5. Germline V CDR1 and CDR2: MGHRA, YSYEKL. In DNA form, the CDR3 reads TGCGCCAGCAGCCAAGAAAGACAGGGGAGAGGCTACACCTTC. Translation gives CASSQERQGRGYTF.

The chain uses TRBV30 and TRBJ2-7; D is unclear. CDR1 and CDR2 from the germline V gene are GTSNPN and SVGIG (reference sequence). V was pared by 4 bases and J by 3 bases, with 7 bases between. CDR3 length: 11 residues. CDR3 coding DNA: TGTGCCTGGAAGGCGGACTACGAGCAGTACTTC. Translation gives CAWKADYEQYF.

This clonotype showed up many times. The CDR3 reads CASSLVIGNEQFF. The CDR3, as DNA: TGCGCCAGCAGCTTGGTAATTGGCAATGAGCAGTTCTTC. The J gene is TRBJ2-1, the V gene TRBV5-1; D is ambiguous. The CDR3 runs 13 residues. Germline values: CDR1 SGHRS, CDR2 YFSETQ. Deletions cut 0 bases from V and 6 bases from J, with 7 bases between.

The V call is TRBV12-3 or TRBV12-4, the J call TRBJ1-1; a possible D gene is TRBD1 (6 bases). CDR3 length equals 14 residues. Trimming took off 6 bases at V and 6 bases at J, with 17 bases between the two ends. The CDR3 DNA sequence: TGTGCCAGCAGCACAGGGACTACCCTCCCTGAAGCTTTCTTT. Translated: CASSTGTTLPEAFF.

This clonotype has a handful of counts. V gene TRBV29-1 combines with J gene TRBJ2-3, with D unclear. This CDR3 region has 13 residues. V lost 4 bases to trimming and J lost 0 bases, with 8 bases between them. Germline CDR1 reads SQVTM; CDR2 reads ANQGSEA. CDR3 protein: CSVATDSTDTQYF. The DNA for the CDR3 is TGCAGCGTTGCTACGGATAGCACAGATACGCAGTATTTT.

The DNA for the CDR3 is TGCGCCAGCAGCCCCGCCGCGGGAGCGAACACCGGGGAGCTGTTTTTT. Translated, it gives CASSPAAGANTGELFF. The chain recombines TRBV5-1 with TRBJ2-2, with TRBD2 matching 7 bases. CDR1 is SGHRS, CDR2 YFSETQ, per germline. V shed 4 bases and J 0 bases; nucleotides not matched to a gene: 6. This CDR3 contains 16 residues.

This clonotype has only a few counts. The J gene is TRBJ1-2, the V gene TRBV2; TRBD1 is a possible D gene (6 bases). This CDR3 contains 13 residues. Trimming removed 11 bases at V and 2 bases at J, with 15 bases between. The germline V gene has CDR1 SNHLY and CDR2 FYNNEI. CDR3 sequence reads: CAGGGDGNYGYTF. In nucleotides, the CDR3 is TGTGCCGGAGGGGGGGACGGGAACTATGGCTACACCTTC.

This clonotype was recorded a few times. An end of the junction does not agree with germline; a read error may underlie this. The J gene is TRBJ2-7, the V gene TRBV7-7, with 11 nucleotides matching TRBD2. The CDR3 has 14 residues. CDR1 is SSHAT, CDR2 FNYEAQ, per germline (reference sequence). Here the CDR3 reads CASSHGTSGYEQYF. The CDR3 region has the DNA TGTGCTAGCAGCCACGGGACTAGCGGCTACGAGCAGTACTTC.

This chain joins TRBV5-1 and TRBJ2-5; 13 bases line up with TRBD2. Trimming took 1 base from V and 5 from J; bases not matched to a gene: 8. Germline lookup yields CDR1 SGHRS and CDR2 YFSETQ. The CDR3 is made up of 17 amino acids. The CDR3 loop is CASSLRLAGGNGETQYF. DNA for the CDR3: TGCGCCAGCAGCTTGAGACTAGCGGGAGGTAACGGGGAGACCCAGTACTTC.

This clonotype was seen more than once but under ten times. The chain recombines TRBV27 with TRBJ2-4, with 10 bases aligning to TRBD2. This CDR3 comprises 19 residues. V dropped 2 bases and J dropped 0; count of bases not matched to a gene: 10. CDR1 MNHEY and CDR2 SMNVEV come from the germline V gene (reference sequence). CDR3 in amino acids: CASSLAPGLAVLAKNIQYF. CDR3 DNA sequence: TGTGCCAGCAGTTTAGCTCCCGGACTAGCGGTTTTAGCCAAAAACATTCAGTACTTC.

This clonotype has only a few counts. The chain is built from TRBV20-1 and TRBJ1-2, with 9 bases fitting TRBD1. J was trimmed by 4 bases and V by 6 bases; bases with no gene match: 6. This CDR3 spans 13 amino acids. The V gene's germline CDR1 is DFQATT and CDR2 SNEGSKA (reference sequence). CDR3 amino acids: CSATMGQGYGYTF. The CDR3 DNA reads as TGCAGTGCAACTATGGGACAGGGCTATGGCTACACCTTC.

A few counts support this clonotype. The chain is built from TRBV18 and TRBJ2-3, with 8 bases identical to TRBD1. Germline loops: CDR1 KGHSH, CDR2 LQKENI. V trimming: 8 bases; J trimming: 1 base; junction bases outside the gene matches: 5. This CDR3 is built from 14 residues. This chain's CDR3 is CASKDRVRTDTQYF. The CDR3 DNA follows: TGTGCCAGCAAGGACAGGGTCCGCACAGATACGCAGTATTTT.

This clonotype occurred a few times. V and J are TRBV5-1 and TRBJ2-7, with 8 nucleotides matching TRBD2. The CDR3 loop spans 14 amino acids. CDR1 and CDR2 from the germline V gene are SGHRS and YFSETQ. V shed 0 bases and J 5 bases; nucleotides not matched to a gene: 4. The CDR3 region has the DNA TGCGCCAGCAGCTTGGCCGGGGGGGAAAACGAGCAGTACTTC. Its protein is CASSLAGGENEQYF.

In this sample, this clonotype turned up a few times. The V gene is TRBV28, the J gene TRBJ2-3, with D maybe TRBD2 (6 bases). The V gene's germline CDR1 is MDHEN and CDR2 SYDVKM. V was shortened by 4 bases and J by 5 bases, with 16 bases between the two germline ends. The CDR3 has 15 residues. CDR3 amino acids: CASSSGERAGDTQYF. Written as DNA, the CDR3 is TGTGCCAGCAGTTCGGGGGAACGGGCTGGAGATACGCAGTATTTT. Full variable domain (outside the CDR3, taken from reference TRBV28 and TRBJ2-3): DVKVTQSSRYLVKRTGEKVFLECVQDMDHENMFWYRQDPGLGLRLIYFSYDVKMKEKGDIPEGYSVSREKKERFSLILESASTNQTSMYLCASSSGERAGDTQYFGPGTRLTVL.

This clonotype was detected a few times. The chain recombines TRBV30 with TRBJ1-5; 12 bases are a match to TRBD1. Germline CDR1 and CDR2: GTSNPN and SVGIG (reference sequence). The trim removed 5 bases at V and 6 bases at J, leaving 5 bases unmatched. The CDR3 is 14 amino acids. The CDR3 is CAWGGQGAFQPQHF. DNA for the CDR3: TGTGCCTGGGGGGGACAGGGGGCGTTTCAGCCCCAGCATTTT.

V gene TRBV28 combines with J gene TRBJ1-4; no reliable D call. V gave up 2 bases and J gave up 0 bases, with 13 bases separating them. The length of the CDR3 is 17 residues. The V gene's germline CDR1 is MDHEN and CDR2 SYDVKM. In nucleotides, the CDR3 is TGTGCCAGCAGTTTAGGCCTGATTAGGGCAACTAATGAAAAACTGTTTTTT. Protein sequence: CASSLGLIRATNEKLFF.